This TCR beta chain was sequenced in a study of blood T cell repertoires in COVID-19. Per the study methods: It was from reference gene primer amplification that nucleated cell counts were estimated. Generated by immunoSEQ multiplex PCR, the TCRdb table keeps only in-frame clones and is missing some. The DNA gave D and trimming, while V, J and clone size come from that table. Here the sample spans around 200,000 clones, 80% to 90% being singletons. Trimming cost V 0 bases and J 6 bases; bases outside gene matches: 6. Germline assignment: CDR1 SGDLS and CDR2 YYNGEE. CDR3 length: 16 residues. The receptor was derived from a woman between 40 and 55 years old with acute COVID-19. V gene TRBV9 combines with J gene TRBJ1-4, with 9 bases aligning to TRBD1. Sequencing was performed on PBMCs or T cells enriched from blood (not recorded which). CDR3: CASSVGQGVLDEKLFF. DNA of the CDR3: TGTGCCAGCAGCGTAGGACAGGGGGTTTTAGATGAAAAACTGTTTTTT.